What follows are 20 T cell receptor beta chains derived from one specimen sequenced in a study of spatial heterogeneity in lung cancer. Findings and caveats of the study: Expanded intratumoral alpha and beta TCR counts tracked tumor mutation counts.

From the 5' RACE reads, TCRdb called clonotypes with MiXCR, one entry per CDR3 protein. Among 4,700 or so distinct CDR3 sequences listed, less than 15% were seen once. Their recognized antigens are unknown. Time point denoted: sample taken at primary tumor resection. The material was lung tumor tissue, obtained at surgery. The receptors were sampled from a male donor with early-stage non-small cell lung cancer.

The rearrangement uses TRBV7-2 and TRBJ2-3, with TRBD2 matching 9 bases. The CDR3 covers 17 residues. V trimming: 4 bases; J trimming: 0 bases; junction bases outside the gene matches: 8. CDR1 SGHTA and CDR2 FQGNSA come from the germline V gene. CDR3 loop: CASSWAGGTTSTDTQYF. CDR3 coding DNA: TGTGCCAGCAGCTGGGCGGGGGGGACCACAAGCACAGATACGCAGTATTTT. The whole variable domain, filled in from reference TRBV7-2 and TRBJ2-3, reads GAGVSQSPSNKVTEKGKDVELRCDPISGHTALYWYRQSLGQGLEFLIYFQGNSAPDKSGLPSDRFSAERTGGSVSTLTIQRTQQEDSAVYLCASSWAGGTTSTDTQYFGPGTRLTVL.

The chain is built from TRBV5-4 and TRBJ2-7; 8 positions match TRBD2. The length of the CDR3 is 14 residues. Unmatched junction bases numbered 3, after V lost 0 bases and J lost 4 bases. Germline lookup yields CDR1 SGHNT and CDR2 YYREEE (reference sequence). The CDR3 region is CASSLGTSGYEQYV. DNA of the CDR3: TGTGCCAGCAGCTTGGGAACTAGCGGATACGAGCAGTACGTC.

This clonotype qualifies as medium-sized. This rearrangement joins TRBV28 to TRBJ1-5; the D gene is possibly TRBD1 (5 bases). CDR1 MDHEN and CDR2 SYDVKM come from the germline V gene. The CDR3 consists of 17 residues. Trimming removed 6 bases from V and 0 bases from J, with 18 bases in between. This chain's CDR3 is CASSSFWGDYSNQPQHF. The DNA of the CDR3 is TGTGCCAGCAGCTCATTTTGGGGGGATTATAGCAATCAGCCCCAGCATTTT.

The sample holds a few counts of this clonotype. This rearrangement joins TRBV5-4 to TRBJ2-3; the D gene is possibly TRBD2 (7 bases). The germline V and J ends were trimmed by 4 bases and 1 base, with 16 bases remaining between them. The CDR3 sequence is 16 residues long. CDR1 SGHNT and CDR2 YYREEE come from the germline V gene (reference sequence). The DNA of the CDR3 is TGTGCCAGCAGCCGCACTGGGCGGGGGCGCACAGATACGCAGTATTTT. Its translation: CASSRTGRGRTDTQYF. The full variable domain, its missing parts supplied by reference TRBV5-4 and TRBJ2-3, is ETGVTQSPTHLIKTRGQQVTLRCSSQSGHNTVSWYQQALGQGPQFIFQYYREEENGRGNFPPRFSGLQFPNYSSELNVNALELDDSALYLCASSRTGRGRTDTQYFGPGTRLTVL.

This clonotype was counted a few times. This rearrangement joins TRBV18 to TRBJ1-2, with D tentatively TRBD1 (5 bases). The V end lost 3 bases, the J end lost 8 bases, and 13 bases lay between the germline ends. The CDR3 loop spans 13 amino acids. Germline-derived CDR1 and CDR2 are KGHSH and LQKENI. CDR3 protein: CASSPGGPSGYTF. The CDR3, as DNA: TGTGCCAGCTCACCCGGGGGTCCGAGCGGCTACACCTTC. Based on the CDR3 plus reference TRBV18 and TRBJ1-2, the full variable domain is NAGVMQNPRHLVRRRGQEARLRCSPMKGHSHVYWYRQLPEEGLKFMVYLQKENIIDESGMPKERFSAEFPKEGPSILRIQQVVRGDSAAYFCASSPGGPSGYTFGSGTRLTVV.

At least ten counts were recorded for this clonotype. The chain combines TRBV30 with TRBJ2-1; 9 positions agree with TRBD1. CDR3 size: 14 residues. Germline values: CDR1 GTSNPN, CDR2 SVGIG (reference sequence). Losses at the gene ends were 0 bases for V and 7 bases for J; bases not matched to a gene: 4. The CDR3 sequence: CAWSVLGTGNEQFF. The CDR3 region has the DNA TGTGCCTGGAGTGTACTGGGGACAGGGAATGAGCAGTTCTTC.

This clonotype was detected only a few times. The V gene is TRBV12-3 or TRBV12-4, the J gene TRBJ2-1, with 8 bases fitting TRBD2. J was trimmed by 15 bases and V by 3 bases; bases with no gene match: 13. This CDR3 comprises 14 residues. This chain's CDR3 is CASSFNSGNGLLFF. DNA for the CDR3: TGTGCCAGCAGTTTTAATAGCGGGAACGGGTTATTGTTCTTC.

This clonotype has only a few counts. The rearrangement joins TRBV18 to TRBJ2-5, with D unresolved. CDR3 length: 14 residues. From germline, CDR1 is KGHSH and CDR2 LQKENI. V lost 3 bases and J 5 bases, leaving 13 bases between the germline ends. DNA of the CDR3: TGTGCCAGCTCACCGCCCTCCAATATGGAGACCCAGTACTTC. Protein product: CASSPPSNMETQYF.

V usage is TRBV29-1 and J usage is TRBJ1-6, with D unresolved. Germline-derived CDR1 and CDR2 are SQVTM and ANQGSEA. The CDR3 runs to 12 residues. V shed 6 bases and J shed 6 bases, with 9 bases lying between them. CDR3 amino acids: CSVGEVNSPLHF. The CDR3 DNA follows: TGCAGCGTCGGCGAGGTTAATTCACCCCTCCACTTT.

This clonotype was detected a few times. This chain joins TRBV18 and TRBJ2-3; no clear D gene. The CDR3 loop spans 12 amino acids. V was shortened by 3 bases and J by 3 bases, with 4 bases between the two germline ends. The V gene's germline CDR1 is KGHSH and CDR2 LQKENI. CDR3 residues: CASSPGTDTQYF. The CDR3 bases are TGTGCCAGCTCACCCGGGACAGATACGCAGTATTTT.

This clonotype is medium-sized in the sample. The J gene is TRBJ1-1, the V gene TRBV29-1; D unresolved. The CDR3 is made up of 11 amino acids. The germline V and J ends were trimmed by 4 bases and 7 bases, with 10 bases remaining between them. Germline V lookup: CDR1 SQVTM, CDR2 ANQGSEA. CDR3 DNA sequence: TGCAGCGTTGTTCCGGGGATTGAAGCTTTCTTT. This codes for CSVVPGIEAFF.

This clonotype has a count of ten or more. This sequence joins TRBV5-4 and TRBJ2-5; D gene unclear. V dropped 2 bases and J dropped 2 bases, with 7 bases sitting between them. Germline V lookup: CDR1 SGHNT, CDR2 YYREEE (reference sequence). The length of the CDR3 is 13 residues. CDR3 nucleotides: TGTGCCAGCAGCTTTAGCCAGCAAGAGACCCAGTACTTC. Its protein is CASSFSQQETQYF. The full variable domain, its missing parts supplied by reference TRBV5-4 and TRBJ2-5, is ETGVTQSPTHLIKTRGQQVTLRCSSQSGHNTVSWYQQALGQGPQFIFQYYREEENGRGNFPPRFSGLQFPNYSSELNVNALELDDSALYLCASSFSQQETQYFGPGTRLLVL.

The table lists this clonotype with a few counts. J is TRBJ2-3 and V is TRBV20-1; no firm D call. The CDR3 contains 12 residues. The germline V gene encodes CDR1 DFQATT and CDR2 SNEGSKA (reference sequence). Trimming took 8 bases from V and 2 from J, leaving 11 bases between them. This CDR3 is CSPYADTDTQYF. In nucleotides, the CDR3 is TGCAGTCCGTATGCCGACACAGATACGCAGTATTTT.

By proportion, this clonotype is medium-sized. The chain uses TRBV7-9 and TRBJ1-1; D gene uncertain. With 1 base removed from V and 1 base from J, the gap between germline ends came to 4 bases. The CDR3 contains 13 residues. The V gene's germline CDR1 is SEHNR and CDR2 FQNEAQ (reference sequence). CDR3 sequence reads: CASSLGWNTEAFF. CDR3 coding DNA: TGTGCCAGCAGCTTAGGCTGGAACACTGAAGCTTTCTTT.

This clonotype qualifies as medium-sized (0.01 to 0.1%). This chain connects TRBV29-1 to TRBJ2-2; no definite D call. Germline CDR1 is SQVTM and CDR2 is ANQGSEA. The CDR3 is made up of 14 amino acids. Trimming took off 1 base at V and 1 base at J, with 7 bases between the two ends. The CDR3 reads CSVEVQMNTGELFF. CDR3 DNA: TGCAGCGTTGAAGTCCAGATGAACACCGGGGAGCTGTTTTTT.

The chain uses TRBV7-2 and TRBJ1-1; D is ambiguous. Trimming stripped 1 base from V and 1 base from J, with 7 bases between. CDR3 length: 14 residues. Per germline, CDR1 SGHTA and CDR2 FQGNSA. Here the CDR3 reads CASSLGRGNTEAFF. Here the CDR3 DNA reads TGTGCCAGCAGCTTAGGCCGGGGGAACACTGAAGCTTTCTTT.

By its share, this clonotype is medium-sized. The V gene is TRBV9, the J gene TRBJ1-2; D remains unclear. The V gene lost 0 bases and the J gene lost 2 bases, with 8 bases spanning the gap. Germline CDR1 is SGDLS and CDR2 is YYNGEE. The CDR3 runs 14 residues. CDR3 nucleotides: TGTGCCAGCAGCGTAGTGGCGGAGAACTATGGCTACACCTTC. It specifies CASSVVAENYGYTF.

This clonotype appeared many times. V and J are TRBV19 and TRBJ1-4; 11 positions match TRBD1. V was pared by 8 bases and J by 8 bases, with 10 bases of the junction left unmatched. This CDR3 is built from 15 residues. Germline CDR1 LNHDA, CDR2 SQIVND (reference sequence). The CDR3 here is CASAKTGTGGEKLFF. For the CDR3, the DNA is TGTGCCAGTGCGAAAACCGGGACAGGGGGGGAAAAACTGTTTTTT.

The rearrangement joins TRBV20-1 to TRBJ2-7, with D tentatively TRBD2 (7 bases). From germline, CDR1 is DFQATT and CDR2 SNEGSKA (reference sequence). V lost 6 bases and J lost 7, with 19 bases in between. The CDR3 length is 13 residues. The DNA for the CDR3 is TGCAGTGCCCCCGGGGGAGGGGGTTCTGAGCAGTACTTC. It encodes CSAPGGGGSEQYF.

This clonotype is categorized as medium-sized. The V call is TRBV5-8, the J call TRBJ1-5, with D maybe TRBD1 (5 bases). Trimming removed 4 bases from V and 0 bases from J, with 11 bases in between. Germline CDR1 is SGHTS and CDR2 is YDEGEE. This CDR3 comprises 15 residues. The CDR3 nucleotides read TGTGCCAGCAGCGAGCAGGGTTATAGCAATCAGCCCCAGCATTTT. It specifies CASSEQGYSNQPQHF. The full variable domain, its missing parts supplied by reference TRBV5-8 and TRBJ1-5, is EAGVTQSPTHLIKTRGQQATLRCSPISGHTSVYWYQQALGLGLQFLLWYDEGEERNRGNFPPRFSGRQFPNYSSELNVNALELEDSALYLCASSEQGYSNQPQHFGDGTRLSIL.